A single sample is the source of the 18 T cell receptor beta chains below, sequenced in a study of blood T cell repertoires in COVID-19. The method was immunoSEQ multiplex PCR; TCRdb's version includes in-frame clones alone and lacks a portion of them. The sample records under 350,000 clones, over 85% being singletons. What was sequenced was peripheral blood. These receptors were obtained from a woman aged 25 to 39 with COVID-19, enrolled during active disease.

This chain uses TRBV6-5 with TRBJ1-6; D remains unclear. The CDR3 runs 15 residues. Trimming removed 5 bases from V and 8 bases from J, with 16 bases in between. The V gene's germline CDR1 is MNHEY and CDR2 SVGAGI. DNA for the CDR3: TGTGCCAGCAGTCCTACAGACGCAGGTTATTCACCCCTCCACTTT. Translation gives CASSPTDAGYSPLHF.

The rearrangement uses TRBV18 and TRBJ1-6; possibly TRBD1 for D (6 bases). With 3 bases removed from V and 6 bases from J, the gap between germline ends came to 15 bases. The germline gives CDR1 KGHSH, CDR2 LQKENI. This CDR3 has 16 amino acids. CDR3 in DNA: TGTGCCAGCTCACCGGACATAGGGGGTTTTAATTCACCCCTCCACTTT. Its protein is CASSPDIGGFNSPLHF. Based on the CDR3 plus reference TRBV18 and TRBJ1-6, the full variable domain is NAGVMQNPRHLVRRRGQEARLRCSPMKGHSHVYWYRQLPEEGLKFMVYLQKENIIDESGMPKERFSAEFPKEGPSILRIQQVVRGDSAAYFCASSPDIGGFNSPLHFGNGTRLTVT.

This chain connects TRBV7-9 to TRBJ2-5; 9 bases are a match to TRBD1. This CDR3 has 16 amino acids. J lost 0 bases, V lost 1 base, and 3 bases had no gene match. Germline CDR1 reads SEHNR; CDR2 reads FQNEAQ (reference sequence). CDR3 in DNA: TGTGCCAGCAGCTTAGTACAGGGGGCGAACCAAGAGACCCAGTACTTC. This codes for CASSLVQGANQETQYF. The whole variable domain, remainder taken from reference TRBV7-9 and TRBJ2-5, is DTGVSQNPRHKITKRGQNVTFRCDPISEHNRLYWYRQTLGQGPEFLTYFQNEAQLEKSRLLSDRFSAERPKGSFSTLEIQRTEQGDSAMYLCASSLVQGANQETQYFGPGTRLLVL.

The J gene is TRBJ2-4, the V gene TRBV5-1, with 9 bases matching TRBD2. With V trimmed by 3 bases and J by 0 bases, 13 bases remained unmatched. The germline CDR1 and CDR2 sequences are SGHRS and YFSETQ. The CDR3 has 19 amino acids. This chain's CDR3 is CASSSGGLAGIIAKNIQYF. The CDR3 coding sequence is TGCGCCAGCAGCTCAGGTGGGCTAGCGGGGATCATAGCCAAAAACATTCAGTACTTC.

V and J are TRBV27 and TRBJ1-1; 10 nucleotides agree with TRBD1. V was clipped by 5 bases and J by 5 bases; unmatched bases: 8. CDR1 and CDR2 from the germline V gene are MNHEY and SMNVEV (reference sequence). The CDR3 is made up of 15 amino acids. CDR3 region: CASSHSRTGGTEAFF. DNA for the CDR3: TGTGCCAGCAGTCACTCTCGGACAGGGGGAACTGAAGCTTTCTTT.

The chain links TRBV5-1 to TRBJ2-2; 10 bases match TRBD2. The CDR3 covers 16 residues. Germline V gives CDR1 SGHRS, CDR2 YFSETQ. Losses at the gene ends were 2 bases for V and 2 bases for J; bases not matched to a gene: 3. CDR3 DNA sequence: TGCGCCAGCAGCTTCGGACTAGCGGTAAACACCGGGGAGCTGTTTTTT. This encodes CASSFGLAVNTGELFF.

This clone was recorded only once. This chain connects TRBV3-1 (or the pseudogene TRBV3-2) to TRBJ2-1; D is possibly TRBD2 (7 bases). Germline CDR1 reads LGHDT; CDR2 reads YNNKEL (reference sequence). Trimming took off 8 bases at V and 5 bases at J, with 19 bases between the two ends. The CDR3 spans 15 residues. The CDR3 protein is CASSLAGANHNEQFF. Written as DNA, the CDR3 is TGTGCCAGCTCCTTGGCGGGGGCCAATCACAATGAGCAGTTCTTC.

This clone was picked up one time. The chain links TRBV5-8 to TRBJ2-3; D is unclear. V lost 0 bases and J 2 bases, leaving 7 bases between the germline ends. From germline, CDR1 is SGHTS and CDR2 YDEGEE. The CDR3 is 14 residues long. This CDR3 is CASSLGQFTDTQYF. DNA of the CDR3: TGTGCCAGCAGCTTGGGGCAGTTCACAGATACGCAGTATTTT.

The chain is built from TRBV6-1 and TRBJ2-7; 14 bases are shared with TRBD2. The CDR3 is 15 amino acids. Trimming took 3 bases from V and 7 from J; bases not matched to a gene: 5. Germline CDR1 reads MNHNS; CDR2 reads SASEGT. CDR3 protein: CASSDPGLAGVEQYF. In nucleotides, the CDR3 is TGTGCCAGCAGTGACCCGGGACTAGCGGGGGTTGAGCAGTACTTC.

The chain recombines TRBV13 with TRBJ2-7; D not resolved. Trimming removed 4 bases from V and 2 bases from J, with 12 bases in between. This CDR3 spans 14 amino acids. CDR1 is PRHDT and CDR2 is FYEKMQ in the germline V gene (reference sequence). The CDR3 sequence: CASSSPGRTYEQYF. In nucleotides, the CDR3 is TGTGCCAGCAGCTCTCCGGGTCGGACCTACGAGCAGTACTTC.

This chain connects TRBV7-9 to TRBJ2-2; D not certain. Trimming cost V 2 bases and J 6 bases, with 10 bases left between them. The CDR3 is 14 amino acids. Germline V gene data show CDR1 as SEHNR and CDR2 as FQNEAQ (reference sequence). CDR3 coding DNA: TGTGCCAGCAGCTTATGGGCCGGCTCCGGGGAGCTGTTTTTT. This encodes CASSLWAGSGELFF.

The chain couples TRBV12-3 or TRBV12-4 to TRBJ2-2; no reliable D call. The CDR3 runs to 12 residues. Between the trimmed V and J ends, which lost 6 bases and 2 bases, there was a span of 4 bases. CDR3 in DNA: TGTGCCAGCAGACTCAACACCGGGGAGCTGTTTTTT. Protein product: CASRLNTGELFF.

The table lists this clone with a count of one. V and J are TRBV30 and TRBJ2-2, with 10 positions matching TRBD1. The CDR3 is 15 amino acids. CDR1 and CDR2 from the germline V gene are GTSNPN and SVGIG (reference sequence). V was pared by 3 bases and J by 2 bases, with 3 bases of the junction left unmatched. The CDR3 region is CAWRKTGGNTGELFF. For the CDR3, the DNA is TGTGCCTGGAGGAAGACAGGGGGCAACACCGGGGAGCTGTTTTTT.

This chain uses TRBV3-1 (or the pseudogene TRBV3-2) with TRBJ1-4; TRBD1 matches at 7 bases. The V gene end was trimmed by 0 bases and the J gene end by 6 bases; junction bases not matched to a gene: 7. The germline gives CDR1 LGHDT, CDR2 YNNKEL (reference sequence). The CDR3 consists of 16 residues. The CDR3 DNA sequence: TGTGCCAGCAGCCAAGACCTGAGGGGGCATGATGAAAAACTGTTTTTT. It yields the protein CASSQDLRGHDEKLFF.

The chain combines TRBV30 with TRBJ1-2; no reliable D call. V was pared by 3 bases and J by 4 bases, with 9 bases between. The germline CDR1 and CDR2 sequences are GTSNPN and SVGIG (reference sequence). This CDR3 is built from 12 residues. The CDR3 protein is CAWSPLFYGYTF. CDR3 DNA: TGTGCCTGGAGCCCCCTCTTCTATGGCTACACCTTC.

The chain carries TRBV7-2 and TRBJ1-1, with no clear D. This CDR3 has 14 amino acids. Germline assignment: CDR1 SGHTA and CDR2 FQGNSA. V lost 1 base, J lost 3 bases, and 9 bases lay in between. The CDR3 sequence: CASSLGGRHTEAFF. The CDR3, as DNA: TGTGCCAGCAGCTTAGGAGGGAGGCACACTGAAGCTTTCTTT. Variable domain in full (rest from reference TRBV7-2 and TRBJ1-1): GAGVSQSPSNKVTEKGKDVELRCDPISGHTALYWYRQSLGQGLEFLIYFQGNSAPDKSGLPSDRFSAERTGGSVSTLTIQRTQQEDSAVYLCASSLGGRHTEAFFGQGTRLTVV.

This clone occurred once. CDR3 bases: TGTGCCAGCAGCTGGGACAGGTCCACAGATACGCAGTATTTT. It encodes CASSWDRSTDTQYF. This rearrangement joins TRBV7-2 to TRBJ2-3, with 8 bases fitting TRBD1. Germline-derived CDR1 and CDR2 are SGHTA and FQGNSA. Trimming removed 4 bases from V and 2 bases from J; junction bases left unmatched: 2. The CDR3 runs to 14 residues.

The J gene is TRBJ1-1, the V gene TRBV6-1; 7 nucleotides align to TRBD1. The V segment lost 1 base and the J segment 4 bases; nucleotides outside the gene matches: 12. This CDR3 contains 17 residues. Germline CDR1 reads MNHNS; CDR2 reads SASEGT. CDR3 amino acids: CASSEGGQTLGGTEAFF. The CDR3 DNA is TGTGCCAGCAGTGAAGGGGGACAGACACTGGGCGGCACTGAAGCTTTCTTT.